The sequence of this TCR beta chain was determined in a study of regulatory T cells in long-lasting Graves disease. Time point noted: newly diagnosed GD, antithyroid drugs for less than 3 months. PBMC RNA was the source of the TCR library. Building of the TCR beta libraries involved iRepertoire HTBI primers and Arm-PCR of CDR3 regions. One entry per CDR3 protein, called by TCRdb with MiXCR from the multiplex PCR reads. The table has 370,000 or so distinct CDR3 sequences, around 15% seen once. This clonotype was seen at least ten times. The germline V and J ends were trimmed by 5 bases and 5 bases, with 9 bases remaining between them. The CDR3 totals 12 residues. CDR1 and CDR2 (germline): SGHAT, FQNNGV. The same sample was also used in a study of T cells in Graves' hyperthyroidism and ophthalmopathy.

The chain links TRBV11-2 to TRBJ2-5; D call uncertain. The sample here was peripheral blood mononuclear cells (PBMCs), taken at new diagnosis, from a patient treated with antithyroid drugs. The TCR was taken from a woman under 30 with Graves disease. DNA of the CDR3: TGTGCCAGCAGCCCCTCCAGCGAGACCCAGTACTTC. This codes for CASSPSSETQYF.